This passage covers 13 T cell receptor beta chains from one sample sequenced in a study of T cell repertoires in cytomegalovirus infection. TCRdb re-called the reads with MiXCR, one entry per CDR3 protein. Among roughly 310,000 distinct CDR3 sequences listed, roughly 17% were seen once. Material for sequencing was PBMCs. The receptors come from a human donor in good health (CMV status not recorded). Some clones in this sample may be carry-over from other donors' samples.

The rearrangement uses TRBV7-2 and TRBJ2-1; TRBD2 aligns across 9 bases. CDR3 size: 17 residues. V lost 5 bases, J lost 6 bases, and 14 bases stayed unmatched. CDR1 is SGHTA and CDR2 is FQGNSA in the germline V gene. CDR3: CASSPSAGGPSGNEQFF. CDR3 in DNA: TGTGCCAGCAGCCCATCCGCGGGGGGGCCGTCAGGCAATGAGCAGTTCTTC. Drawing the rest from reference TRBV7-2 and TRBJ2-1, the complete variable domain is GAGVSQSPSNKVTEKGKDVELRCDPISGHTALYWYRQSLGQGLEFLIYFQGNSAPDKSGLPSDRFSAERTGGSVSTLTIQRTQQEDSAVYLCASSPSAGGPSGNEQFFGPGTRLTVL.

This clonotype was seen ten or more times. CDR3 protein: CASSTRLGGSGNTIYF. The DNA for the CDR3 is TGTGCCAGCAGCACACGGTTGGGGGGCTCTGGAAACACCATATATTTT. The chain joins TRBV12-3 or TRBV12-4 to TRBJ1-3; a weak D match, TRBD1 (5 bases). The CDR3 contains 16 residues. V lost 6 bases to trimming and J lost 0 bases, with 15 bases between them.

The chain joins TRBV6-4 to TRBJ2-2, with D hard to call. This CDR3 region has 12 residues. Per germline, CDR1 MRHNA and CDR2 SNTAGT. Trimming left V 5 bases short and J 12 bases short, with 13 bases between. The CDR3 DNA reads as TGTGCCAGCAGTTTACCATCTGGTCAGCTGTTTTTT. It specifies CASSLPSGQLFF.

This clonotype has a handful of counts. This chain uses TRBV5-6 with TRBJ2-1, with D tentatively TRBD1 (5 bases). V gave up 0 bases and J gave up 4 bases, with 14 bases separating them. Germline CDR1 is SGHDT and CDR2 is YYEEEE. This CDR3 is 16 amino acids long. The CDR3, as DNA: TGTGCCAGCAGCTTGGCCGGCAGGGCTACTTACAATGAGCAGTTCTTC. It translates to CASSLAGRATYNEQFF.

The table lists this clonotype with many counts. The V call is TRBV7-2, the J call TRBJ1-2, with TRBD1 matching over 7 bases. V was clipped by 2 bases and J by 8 bases; unmatched bases: 5. CDR1 and CDR2 (germline): SGHTA, FQGNSA. The CDR3 is 13 amino acids. The CDR3 protein is CASSLTGAGGYTF. The DNA of the CDR3 is TGTGCCAGCAGCTTAACAGGGGCAGGAGGCTACACCTTC.

The chain recombines TRBV7-8 with TRBJ1-6; possibly TRBD1 for D (6 bases). Trimming removed 2 bases at V and 4 bases at J, with 9 bases between. The CDR3 contains 15 residues. In germline, CDR1 is SGHVS, CDR2 FQNEAQ. CDR3 in DNA: TGTGCCAGCAGCTTAATGACAGGTTATAATTCACCCCTCCACTTT. It translates to CASSLMTGYNSPLHF.

The V call is TRBV5-1, the J call TRBJ2-1, with no clear D. From germline, CDR1 is SGHRS and CDR2 YFSETQ. V lost 6 bases and J 5 bases, leaving 12 bases between the germline ends. There are 13 residues in the CDR3. CDR3 DNA sequence: TGCGCCAGCACCCCCGGAGAGAACAATGAGCAGTTCTTC. Its translation is CASTPGENNEQFF.

The genes are TRBV24-1 and TRBJ2-5, with D possibly TRBD2 on 5 matching bases. Germline CDR1 reads KGHDR; CDR2 reads SFDVKD. The CDR3 covers 14 residues. Trimming cost V 3 bases and J 5 bases, with 12 bases left between them. CDR3 sequence reads: CATSDPRVQETQYF. DNA for the CDR3: TGTGCCACCAGTGATCCGAGGGTACAGGAGACCCAGTACTTC.

This clonotype was observed at least ten times. The chain employs TRBV5-5 and TRBJ1-1; possibly TRBD1 for D (5 bases). This CDR3 has 14 residues. V was cut by 7 bases and J by 5 bases, with 18 bases left in between. The germline gives CDR1 SGHKS, CDR2 YYEKEE (reference sequence). The CDR3 spells CASRSLEWGTEAFF. CDR3 in DNA: TGTGCCAGCCGCTCGTTAGAGTGGGGGACTGAAGCTTTCTTT.

In its sample, this clonotype was seen many times. CDR3 sequence (DNA): TGTGCCAGCAGTAGTTACGGGGCATCCCGGGACTATGGCTACACCTTC. Residues: CASSSYGASRDYGYTF. The chain links TRBV7-2 to TRBJ1-2; the D gene is possibly TRBD1 (5 bases). CDR3 size: 16 residues. With 6 bases removed from V and 3 bases from J, the gap between germline ends came to 20 bases. Germline CDR1 SGHTA, CDR2 FQGNSA.

The J gene is TRBJ1-5, the V gene TRBV20-1; D unclear. Trimming stripped 3 bases from V and 6 bases from J, with 27 bases between. CDR3 length: 18 residues. Germline CDR1 DFQATT, CDR2 SNEGSKA (reference sequence). Here the CDR3 reads CSARSSLGTSRAFQPQHF. The CDR3 DNA sequence: TGCAGTGCTAGGAGCTCCCTCGGAACCTCGAGGGCCTTTCAGCCCCAGCATTTT.

V is TRBV4-2 and J is TRBJ2-1; 7 nucleotides agree with TRBD1. Germline V gene lookup returns CDR1 LGHNA and CDR2 YNFKEQ. V gave up 1 base and J gave up 2 bases; unmatched junction bases: 8. CDR3 length equals 17 residues. CDR3: CASSQARYRGTYNEQFF. The DNA of the CDR3 is TGTGCCAGCAGCCAAGCTCGGTACAGGGGCACCTACAATGAGCAGTTCTTC.

The chain joins TRBV10-2 to TRBJ1-3; 11 nucleotides agree with TRBD1. V lost 8 bases, J lost 0 bases, and 6 bases stayed unmatched. Germline CDR1 WSHSY, CDR2 SAAADI. The CDR3 totals 16 residues. The CDR3 reads CASGTGGISSGNTIYF. CDR3 coding DNA: TGCGCCAGCGGGACAGGGGGTATCAGCTCTGGAAACACCATATATTTT.